The next 5 T cell receptor beta chains were all read from a single sample in a study of T cells in localized non-small cell lung cancer (TCRdb year 2020). Libraries were prepared through the immunoSEQ multiplex PCR assay. TCRdb holds this immuneACCESS table with in-frame rearrangements only. Some clones are missing; in checked studies, unresolved V genes explain under half, and the rest has no known cause. Recorded for this sample are about 4,800 clones; roughly 52% of them occurred a single time. In total, the top ten clones hold 3% to 4.5% of the sample. Sample: lymph node tissue, taken before any cancer treatment. The receptors stem from a male donor older than 55 with stage I squamous cell lung carcinoma.

This clone was counted a few times. At one of its ends the junction is not consistent with the germline gene, which may arise from a read error. This chain joins TRBV6-8 and TRBJ1-1; maybe TRBD1 (6 bases). The CDR3 consists of 13 residues. Germline values: CDR1 MNHGY, CDR2 SAAAGT. CDR3 region: CANSPGQNTEAFF. The CDR3 nucleotides read TGTGCCAACAGTCCGGGACAGAACACTGAAGCTTTCTTT.

This rearrangement joins TRBV9 to TRBJ2-1, with D possibly being TRBD2 (6 bases). The CDR3 has 18 residues. The V gene's germline CDR1 is SGDLS and CDR2 YYNGEE. Trimming removed 4 bases from V and 7 bases from J, with 27 bases in between. CDR3 nucleotide sequence: TGTGCCAGCAGCCCCCGAGCTGCCCTAGGTCTCGGGGGAAATGAGCAGTTCTTC. Protein: CASSPRAALGLGGNEQFF. Full variable domain (outside the CDR3, taken from reference TRBV9 and TRBJ2-1): DSGVTQTPKHLITATGQRVTLRCSPRSGDLSVYWYQQSLDQGLQFLIQYYNGEERAKGNILERFSAQQFPDLHSELNLSSLELGDSALYFCASSPRAALGLGGNEQFFGPGTRLTVL.

This chain uses TRBV19 with TRBJ1-5; the D is unclear. The CDR3 covers 14 residues. CDR1 is LNHDA and CDR2 is SQIVND in the germline V gene (reference sequence). V was trimmed by 6 bases and J by 4 bases, leaving 13 bases between them. In DNA, the CDR3 is TGTGCCAGTAGGATACAACACGAAAATCAGCCCCAGCATTTT. It encodes CASRIQHENQPQHF. The complete variable domain, with remaining parts taken from reference TRBV19 and TRBJ1-5, reads DGGITQSPKYLFRKEGQNVTLSCEQNLNHDAMYWYRQDPGQGLRLIYYSQIVNDFQKGDIAEGYSVSREKKESFPLTVTSAQKNPTAFYLCASRIQHENQPQHFGDGTRLSIL.

This clone was detected only a few times. DNA for the CDR3: TGTGCCTGGAGTGGACTAGCAGGAGGGCCAGGGGAGCTGTTTTTT. It yields the protein CAWSGLAGGPGELFF. The V and J genes are TRBV30 and TRBJ2-2; 7 positions agree with TRBD2. CDR1 and CDR2 (germline): GTSNPN, SVGIG (reference sequence). V shed 1 base and J 8 bases; nucleotides not matched to a gene: 10. This CDR3 has 15 amino acids.

V gene TRBV16 combines with J gene TRBJ2-7; TRBD1 matches at 9 bases. Germline V lookup: CDR1 KGHSY, CDR2 FQNENV. The ends lost 5 bases at V and 7 bases at J; junction bases unmatched: 6. The CDR3 is 13 residues long. CDR3 loop: CASSADRGVEQYF. As DNA, the CDR3 is TGTGCCAGCAGCGCGGACAGGGGCGTGGAGCAGTACTTC.